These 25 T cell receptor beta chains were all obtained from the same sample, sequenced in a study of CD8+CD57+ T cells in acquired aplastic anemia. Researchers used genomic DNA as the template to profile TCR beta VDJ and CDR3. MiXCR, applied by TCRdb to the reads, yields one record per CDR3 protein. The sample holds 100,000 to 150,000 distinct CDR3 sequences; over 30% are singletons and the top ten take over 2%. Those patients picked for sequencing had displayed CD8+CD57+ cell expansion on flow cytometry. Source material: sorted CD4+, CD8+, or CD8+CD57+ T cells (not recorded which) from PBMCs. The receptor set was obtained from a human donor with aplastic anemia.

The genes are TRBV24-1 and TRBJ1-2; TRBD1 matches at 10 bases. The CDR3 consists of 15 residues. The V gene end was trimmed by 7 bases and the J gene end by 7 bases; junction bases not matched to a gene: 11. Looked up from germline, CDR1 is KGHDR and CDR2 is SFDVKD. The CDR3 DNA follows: TGTGCCACCAGCAGCCTGGGACAGGGGATAAGTGGCTACACCTTC. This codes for CATSSLGQGISGYTF.

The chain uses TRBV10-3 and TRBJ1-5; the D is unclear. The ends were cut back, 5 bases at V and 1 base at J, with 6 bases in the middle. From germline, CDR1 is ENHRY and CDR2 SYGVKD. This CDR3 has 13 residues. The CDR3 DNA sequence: TGTGCCATCAGTTTTGGGAGCAATCAGCCCCAGCATTTT. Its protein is CAISFGSNQPQHF.

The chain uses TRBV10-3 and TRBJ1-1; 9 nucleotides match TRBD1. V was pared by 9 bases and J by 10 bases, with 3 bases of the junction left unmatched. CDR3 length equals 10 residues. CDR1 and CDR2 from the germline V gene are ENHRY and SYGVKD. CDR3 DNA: TGTGCCATGGGACAGGGTGGAGCTTTCTTT. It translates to CAMGQGGAFF.

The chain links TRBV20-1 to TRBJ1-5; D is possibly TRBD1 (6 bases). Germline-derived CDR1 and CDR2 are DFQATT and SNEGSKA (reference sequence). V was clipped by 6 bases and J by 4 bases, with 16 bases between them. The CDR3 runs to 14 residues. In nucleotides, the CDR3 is TGCAGTGCCCCCCAGCGGGGGGCTAATCAGCCCCAGCATTTT. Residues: CSAPQRGANQPQHF.

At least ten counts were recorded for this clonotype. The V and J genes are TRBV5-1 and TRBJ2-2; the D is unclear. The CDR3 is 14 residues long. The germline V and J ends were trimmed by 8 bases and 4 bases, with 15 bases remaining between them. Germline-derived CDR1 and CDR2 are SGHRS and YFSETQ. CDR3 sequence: CASRGSPSTGELFF. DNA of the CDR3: TGCGCCAGTCGCGGCAGTCCGAGCACCGGGGAGCTGTTTTTT.

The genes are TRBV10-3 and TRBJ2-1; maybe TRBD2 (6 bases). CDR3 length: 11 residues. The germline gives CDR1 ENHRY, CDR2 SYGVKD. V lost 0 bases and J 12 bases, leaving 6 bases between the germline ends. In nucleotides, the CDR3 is TGTGCCATCAGTGAGTCGGGAGGGCAGTTCTTC. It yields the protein CAISESGGQFF.

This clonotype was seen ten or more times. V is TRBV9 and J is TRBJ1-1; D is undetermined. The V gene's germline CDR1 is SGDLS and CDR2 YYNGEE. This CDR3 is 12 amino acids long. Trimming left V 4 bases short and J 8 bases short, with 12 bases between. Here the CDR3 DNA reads TGTGCCAGCAGCCCAGACATCGGCGAAGCTTTCTTT. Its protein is CASSPDIGEAFF.

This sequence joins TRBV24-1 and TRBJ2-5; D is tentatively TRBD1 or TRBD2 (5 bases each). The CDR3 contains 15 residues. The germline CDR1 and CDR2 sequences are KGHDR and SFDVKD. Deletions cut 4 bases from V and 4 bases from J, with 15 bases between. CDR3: CATSDAGKRGETQYF. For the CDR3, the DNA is TGTGCCACCAGTGACGCCGGGAAGAGGGGAGAGACCCAGTACTTC.

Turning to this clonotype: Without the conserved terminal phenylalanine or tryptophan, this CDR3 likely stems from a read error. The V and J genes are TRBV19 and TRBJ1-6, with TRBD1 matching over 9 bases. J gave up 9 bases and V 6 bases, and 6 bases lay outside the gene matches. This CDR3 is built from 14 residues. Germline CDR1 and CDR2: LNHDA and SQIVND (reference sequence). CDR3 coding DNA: TGTGCCAGTAGAGATACAGGGGGCACTTCACCCCTCCACTCT. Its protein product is CASRDTGGTSPLHS.

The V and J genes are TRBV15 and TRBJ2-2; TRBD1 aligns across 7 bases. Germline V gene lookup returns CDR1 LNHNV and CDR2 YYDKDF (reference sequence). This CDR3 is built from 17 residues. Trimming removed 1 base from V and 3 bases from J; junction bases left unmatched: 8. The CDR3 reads CATSRAPTGRDTGELFF. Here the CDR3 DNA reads TGTGCCACCAGCAGAGCCCCGACAGGGAGAGACACCGGGGAGCTGTTTTTT.

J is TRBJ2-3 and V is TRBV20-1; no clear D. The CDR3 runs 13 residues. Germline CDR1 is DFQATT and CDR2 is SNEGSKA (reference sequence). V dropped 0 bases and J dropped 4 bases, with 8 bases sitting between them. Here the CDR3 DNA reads TGCAGTGCTAGAGAGATCGTTTCAGATACGCAGTATTTT. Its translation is CSAREIVSDTQYF.

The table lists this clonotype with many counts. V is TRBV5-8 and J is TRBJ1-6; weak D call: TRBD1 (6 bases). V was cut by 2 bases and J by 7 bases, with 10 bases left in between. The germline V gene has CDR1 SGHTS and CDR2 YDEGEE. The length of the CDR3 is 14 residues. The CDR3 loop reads CASSFRGGNSPLHF. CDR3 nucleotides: TGTGCCAGCAGCTTCAGGGGAGGGAATTCACCCCTCCACTTT.

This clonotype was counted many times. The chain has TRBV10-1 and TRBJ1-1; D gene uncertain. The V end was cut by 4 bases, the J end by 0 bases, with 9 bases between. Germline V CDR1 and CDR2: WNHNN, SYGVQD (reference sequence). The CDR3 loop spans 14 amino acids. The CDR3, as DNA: TGCGCCAGCAGTGGGGCCACCCTGAACACTGAAGCTTTCTTT. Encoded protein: CASSGATLNTEAFF.

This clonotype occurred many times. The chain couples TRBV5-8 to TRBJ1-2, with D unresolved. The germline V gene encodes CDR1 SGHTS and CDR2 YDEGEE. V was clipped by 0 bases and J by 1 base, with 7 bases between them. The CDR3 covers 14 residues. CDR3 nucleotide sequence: TGTGCCAGCAGCTTGGCCATGAATAACTATGGCTACACCTTC. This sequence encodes CASSLAMNNYGYTF.

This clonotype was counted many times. The CDR3 sequence is CASSFRTGGPEAFF. The CDR3 DNA sequence: TGTGCCAGCAGCTTTAGGACAGGGGGCCCTGAAGCTTTCTTT. The rearrangement joins TRBV11-2 to TRBJ1-1; TRBD1 agrees at 11 bases. V lost 3 bases and J lost 6; bases outside the gene matches: 3. CDR1 is SGHAT, CDR2 FQNNGV, per germline. This CDR3 contains 14 residues.

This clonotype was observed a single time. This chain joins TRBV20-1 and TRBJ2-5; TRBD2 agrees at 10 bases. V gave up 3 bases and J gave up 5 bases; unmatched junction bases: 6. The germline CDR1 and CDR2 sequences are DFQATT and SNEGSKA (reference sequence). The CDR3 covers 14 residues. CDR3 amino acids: CSARFSGGMETQYF. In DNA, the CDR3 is TGCAGTGCTAGGTTTAGCGGGGGGATGGAGACCCAGTACTTC.

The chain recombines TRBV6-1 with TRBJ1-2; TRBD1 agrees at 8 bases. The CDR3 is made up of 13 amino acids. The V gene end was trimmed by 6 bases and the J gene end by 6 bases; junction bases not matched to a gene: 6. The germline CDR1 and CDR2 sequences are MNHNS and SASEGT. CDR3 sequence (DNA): TGTGCCAGCAGGACCCAGGGGGCGGATGGCTACACCTTC. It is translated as CASRTQGADGYTF.

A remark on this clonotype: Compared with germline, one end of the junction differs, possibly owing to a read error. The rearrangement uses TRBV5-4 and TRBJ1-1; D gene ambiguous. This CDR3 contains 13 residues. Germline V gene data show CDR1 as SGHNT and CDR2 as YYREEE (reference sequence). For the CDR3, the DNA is TGTGCCAGCAGGTTGGGGTCGCGCACTGAAGCTTTCTTT. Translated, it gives CASRLGSRTEAFF. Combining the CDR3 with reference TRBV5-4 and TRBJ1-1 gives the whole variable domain ETGVTQSPTHLIKTRGQQVTLRCSSQSGHNTVSWYQQALGQGPQFIFQYYREEENGRGNFPPRFSGLQFPNYSSELNVNALELDDSALYLCASRLGSRTEAFFGQGTRLTVV.

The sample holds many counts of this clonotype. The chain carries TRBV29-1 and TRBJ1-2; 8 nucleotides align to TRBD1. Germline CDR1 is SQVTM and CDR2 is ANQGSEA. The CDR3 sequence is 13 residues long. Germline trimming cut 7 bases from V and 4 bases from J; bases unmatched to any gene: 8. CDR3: CSAQKGTGYGYTF. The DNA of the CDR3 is TGCAGCGCCCAGAAGGGGACAGGCTATGGCTACACCTTC.

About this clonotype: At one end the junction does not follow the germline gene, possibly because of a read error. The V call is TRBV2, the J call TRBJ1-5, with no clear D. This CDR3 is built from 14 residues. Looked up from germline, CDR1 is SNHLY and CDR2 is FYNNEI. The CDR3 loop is CPSSEGAPGQPQHF. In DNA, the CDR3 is TGTCCCAGCAGTGAAGGCGCACCCGGTCAGCCCCAGCATTTT.

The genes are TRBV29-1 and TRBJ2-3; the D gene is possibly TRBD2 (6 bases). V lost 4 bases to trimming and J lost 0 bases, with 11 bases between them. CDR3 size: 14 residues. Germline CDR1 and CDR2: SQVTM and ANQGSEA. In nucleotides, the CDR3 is TGCAGCGTTGCCGGCGGGATCAGCACAGATACGCAGTATTTT. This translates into CSVAGGISTDTQYF.

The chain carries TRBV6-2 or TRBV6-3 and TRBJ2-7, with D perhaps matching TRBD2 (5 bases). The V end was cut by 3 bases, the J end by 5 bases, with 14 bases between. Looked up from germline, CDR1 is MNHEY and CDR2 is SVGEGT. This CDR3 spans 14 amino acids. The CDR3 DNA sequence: TGTGCCAGCAGTTATGATCGGGAAACGCACGAGCAGTACTTC. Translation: CASSYDRETHEQYF.

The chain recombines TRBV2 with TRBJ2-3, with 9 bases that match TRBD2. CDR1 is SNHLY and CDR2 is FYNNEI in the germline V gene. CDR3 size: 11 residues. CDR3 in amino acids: CAAGGADTQYF. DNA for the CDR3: TGTGCGGCGGGGGGGGCGGATACGCAGTATTTT. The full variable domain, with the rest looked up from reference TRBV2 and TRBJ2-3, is EPEVTQTPSHQVTQMGQEVILRCVPISNHLYFYWYRQILGQKVEFLVSFYNNEISEKSEIFDDQFSVERPDGSNFTLKIRSTKLEDSAMYFCAAGGADTQYFGPGTRLTVL.

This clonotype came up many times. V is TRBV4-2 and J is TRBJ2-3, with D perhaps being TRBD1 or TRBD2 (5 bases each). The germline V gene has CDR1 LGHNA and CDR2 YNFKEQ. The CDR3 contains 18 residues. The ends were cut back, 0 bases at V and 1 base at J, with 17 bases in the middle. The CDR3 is CASSQDLPRGPRTDTQYF. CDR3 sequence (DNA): TGTGCCAGCAGCCAAGACCTACCTAGGGGACCCCGCACAGATACGCAGTATTTT.

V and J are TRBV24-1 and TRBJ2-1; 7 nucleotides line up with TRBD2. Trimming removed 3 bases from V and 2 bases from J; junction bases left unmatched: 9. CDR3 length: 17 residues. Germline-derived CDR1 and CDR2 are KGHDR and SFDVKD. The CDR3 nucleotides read TGTGCCACCAGTGATCCTTTTGCTAGCGGACCCTACAATGAGCAGTTCTTC. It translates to CATSDPFASGPYNEQFF.